The rows below give T cell receptor beta chains drawn from one sample of a study of read filtering for tumor transcriptome and immune sequencing. Each CDR3 protein gets one entry after TCRdb re-called the reads with MiXCR. The data show 40,000 to 55,000 distinct CDR3 sequences, approximately 18% seen once. Sequencing input: a population of CD138-negative cells sorted from bone marrow. These receptors were obtained from a donor over 35 with multiple myeloma. CDR3s include the opening cysteine and the closing phenylalanine or tryptophan. D genes are given only for firm matches. Part of the rows lack a size; the others show once, few, many or a class for expanded clones.

>.|TRBJ2-7|TRBV20-1|13|.
CSASTTGFYERYF
TGCAGTGCTAGTACCACTGGATTCTACGAGCGGTACTTC
>.|TRBJ1-4|TRBV12-3/TRBV12-4|17|many
CASSLDLMGRPNEKLFF
TGTGCCAGCAGTTTAGACCTTATGGGCAGGCCAAATGAAAAACTGTTTTTT
>.|TRBJ2-7|TRBV30|17|many
CAWSKGALSTISYEQYF
TGTGCCTGGAGCAAAGGGGCGCTCAGTACGATCTCCTACGAGCAGTACTTC
>.|TRBJ2-7|TRBV5-1|15|many
CASSLVTGGAYEQYF
TGCGCCAGCAGCTTGGTAACCGGGGGAGCCTACGAGCAGTACTTC
>.|TRBJ2-5|TRBV5-1|13|many
CASSFVGEETQYF
TGCGCCAGCAGCTTCGTGGGGGAAGAGACCCAGTACTTC
>.|TRBJ2-2|TRBV29-1|12|many
CSVSGPTGELFF
TGCAGCGTTTCTGGCCCCACCGGGGAGCTGTTTTTT
>.|TRBJ2-2|TRBV7-9|15|many
CATHRGGAYTGELFF
TGTGCCACCCACAGGGGAGGGGCCTACACCGGGGAGCTGTTTTTT
>.|TRBJ2-5|TRBV29-1|16|many
CSVEDPFRAARETQYF
TGCAGCGTTGAAGATCCCTTCCGGGCCGCCCGAGAGACCCAGTACTTC
>TRBD1|TRBJ2-7|TRBV7-9|13|many
CASRQGAGNEQYF
TGTGCCAGCAGACAGGGGGCTGGGAACGAGCAGTACTTC
>.|TRBJ2-3|TRBV29-1|13|many
CSTLGRVKDTQYF
TGCAGCACCCTAGGGCGCGTTAAGGATACGCAGTATTTT
>TRBD2|TRBJ2-3|TRBV4-3|17|many
CASSHQVAGGSTDTQYF
TGCGCCAGCAGCCATCAGGTAGCGGGAGGGAGCACAGATACGCAGTATTTT
>.|TRBJ2-1|TRBV9|14|.
CASSAESGGKEQFF
TGTGCCAGCAGCGCAGAATCCGGCGGGAAAGAGCAGTTCTTC
>.|TRBJ1-4|TRBV6-1|14|few
CASSELYGFEKLFF
TGTGCCAGCAGTGAATTATACGGCTTTGAAAAACTGTTTTTT
>.|TRBJ2-3|TRBV14|13|many
CASSSTNGDTQYF
TGTGCCAGCAGCTCCACTAATGGGGATACGCAGTATTTT
>TRBD2|TRBJ2-1|TRBV5-1|16|few
CASSLAGGPGSPEQFF
TGCGCCAGCAGCCTGGCGGGAGGGCCGGGATCCCCAGAGCAGTTCTTC
>.|TRBJ1-4|TRBV5-1|16|many
CASSLGLVATNEKLFF
TGCGCCAGCAGCTTGGGACTAGTTGCAACTAATGAAAAACTGTTTTTT
>TRBD1|TRBJ2-1|TRBV11-2|13|.
CADHVDRSYEQFF
TGTGCCGACCATGTGGACAGGAGCTATGAGCAGTTCTTC
>.|TRBJ1-1|TRBV29-1|13|many
CSVAGHQNTEAFF
TGCAGCGTAGCGGGACACCAGAACACTGAAGCTTTCTTT
>.|TRBJ1-5|TRBV20-1|14|few
CSARPTGNNQPQHF
TGCAGTGCTAGACCAACCGGAAACAATCAGCCCCAGCATTTT
>.|TRBJ2-7|TRBV10-3|13|many
CAITGGGPGEQYF
TGTGCCATCACTGGAGGGGGCCCGGGTGAGCAGTACTTC
>.|TRBJ2-7|TRBV28|11|many
CASAAPYEQYF
TGTGCCAGCGCCGCCCCCTACGAGCAGTACTTC
>.|TRBJ2-5|TRBV20-1|12|many
CSARGIRETQYF
TGCAGTGCTAGAGGGATCAGGGAGACCCAGTACTTC
>.|TRBJ2-3|TRBV7-2|18|many
CASSLAQGVGGSTDTQYF
TGTGCCAGCAGCTTAGCGCAAGGGGTGGGGGGAAGCACAGATACGCAGTATTTT
>TRBD2|TRBJ2-7|TRBV19|15|many
CASSPRLAGTGEQYF
TGTGCCAGTAGTCCCAGACTAGCGGGAACTGGAGAGCAGTACTTC
>.|TRBJ1-5|TRBV12-3/TRBV12-4|12|many
CASSLARQPQHF
TGTGCCAGCAGTTTAGCCCGTCAGCCCCAGCATTTT
>.|TRBJ2-5|TRBV11-2|13|many
CASSPAGYETQYF
TGTGCCAGCAGCCCAGCAGGTTACGAGACCCAGTACTTC